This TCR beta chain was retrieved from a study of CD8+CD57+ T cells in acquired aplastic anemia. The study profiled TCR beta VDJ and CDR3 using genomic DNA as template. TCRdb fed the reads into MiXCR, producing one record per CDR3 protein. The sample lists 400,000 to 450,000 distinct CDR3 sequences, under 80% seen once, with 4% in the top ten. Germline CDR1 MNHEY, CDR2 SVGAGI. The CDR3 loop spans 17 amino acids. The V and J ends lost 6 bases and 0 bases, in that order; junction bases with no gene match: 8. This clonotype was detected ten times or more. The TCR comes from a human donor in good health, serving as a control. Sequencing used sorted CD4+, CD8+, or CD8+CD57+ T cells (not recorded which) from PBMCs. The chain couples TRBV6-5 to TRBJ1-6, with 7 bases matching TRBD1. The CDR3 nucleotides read TGTGCCAGCAGGACAGGGACTCTTAGCTCCTATAATTCACCCCTCCACTTT. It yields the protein CASRTGTLSSYNSPLHF.